The sequence of this TCR beta chain was determined in a study of cytomegalovirus exposure and HLA in healthy donors. This clone was detected a few times. Its antigen is not known. A multiplex PCR was run with 60 Vbeta primers and 13 Jbeta primers. Only in-frame clones appear in the TCRdb table, and some are missing; sequencing was by immunoSEQ multiplex PCR. The sample holds approximately 130,000 clones, about two thirds seen once. V shed 6 bases, J shed 2 bases, and the junction held 6 bases outside the gene matches. This CDR3 spans 14 amino acids. The germline V gene has CDR1 SGHRS and CDR2 YFSETQ. The donors comprised healthy bone marrow donors. General study findings and limits: Solely CMV serostatus was available to characterize immune exposure. The authors listed some 150 TCR beta chains as cytomegalovirus-associated. As a later analysis revealed, the rate of TCR association differed by HLA locus, with DRB1 most and HLA-C fewest.

The specimen sequenced was PBMCs. This TCR was recovered from a woman aged 40-49 years in good health and CMV-seronegative. The chain carries TRBV5-1 and TRBJ1-2, with 8 bases fitting TRBD1. This CDR3 is CASTVDRVNYGYTF. In DNA form, the CDR3 reads TGCGCCAGCACCGTGGACAGGGTGAACTATGGCTACACCTTC.